These 3 T cell receptor beta chains share one sample of origin, sequenced in a study of human T cells and chemical hapten exposure. One entry per CDR3 protein, called by TCRdb with MiXCR from the RACE reads. This table has some 350,000 distinct CDR3 sequences, under 9% appearing once. Time point described: patch test 1, 2 weeks after DPC sensitization. Noted treatment: therapeutic diphenylcyclopropenone sensitization with weekly scalp DPC. Specimen: whole blood, collected in connection with sensitization to the hapten diphenylcyclopropenone (DPC). These receptors were obtained from a woman in her late teens or twenties with alopecia areata. Some clones in this sample may be carry-over from other donors' samples.

In its sample, this clonotype was seen a few times. The chain joins TRBV7-6 to TRBJ1-5; 8 bases map to TRBD1. CDR1 is SGHVS, CDR2 FNYEAQ, per germline. V was clipped by 1 base and J by 5 bases; unmatched bases: 4. This CDR3 spans 15 amino acids. CDR3 coding DNA: TGTGCCAGCAGCTTAGAGACAGGGGCACATCAGCCCCAGCATTTT. It specifies CASSLETGAHQPQHF.

The table lists this clonotype with a few counts. This sequence joins TRBV11-3 and TRBJ1-2; D is uncertain. Germline V lookup: CDR1 SGHNT, CDR2 YENEEA. With 5 bases removed from V and 4 bases from J, the gap between germline ends came to 11 bases. CDR3 length: 13 amino acids. The CDR3, as DNA: TGTGCCAGCAGCCACCACAGCGTCTATGGCTACACCTTC. As protein: CASSHHSVYGYTF.

In this sample, this clonotype turned up many times. This chain links TRBV19 with TRBJ2-1, with 10 bases fitting TRBD2. The CDR3 is 14 residues long. Germline V lookup: CDR1 LNHDA, CDR2 SQIVND (reference sequence). V was clipped by 7 bases and J by 8 bases; unmatched bases: 8. The CDR3, as DNA: TGTGCCAGTACGGGACTAGCGAAAGCCGATGAGCAGTTCTTC. This encodes CASTGLAKADEQFF. Based on the CDR3 plus reference TRBV19 and TRBJ2-1, the full variable domain is DGGITQSPKYLFRKEGQNVTLSCEQNLNHDAMYWYRQDPGQGLRLIYYSQIVNDFQKGDIAEGYSVSREKKESFPLTVTSAQKNPTAFYLCASTGLAKADEQFFGPGTRLTVL.